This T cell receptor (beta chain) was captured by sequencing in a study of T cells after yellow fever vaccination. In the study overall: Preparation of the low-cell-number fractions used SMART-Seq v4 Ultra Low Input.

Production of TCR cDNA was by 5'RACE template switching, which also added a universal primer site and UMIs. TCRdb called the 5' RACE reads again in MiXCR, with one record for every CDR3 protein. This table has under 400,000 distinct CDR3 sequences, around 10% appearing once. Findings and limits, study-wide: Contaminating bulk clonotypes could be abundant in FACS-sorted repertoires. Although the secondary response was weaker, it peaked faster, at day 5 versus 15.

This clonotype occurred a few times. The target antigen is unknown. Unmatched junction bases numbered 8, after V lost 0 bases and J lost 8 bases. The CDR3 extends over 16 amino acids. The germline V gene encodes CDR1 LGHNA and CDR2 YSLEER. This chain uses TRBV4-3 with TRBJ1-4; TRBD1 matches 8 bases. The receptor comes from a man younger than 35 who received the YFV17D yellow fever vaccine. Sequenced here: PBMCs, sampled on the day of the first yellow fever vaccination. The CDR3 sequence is CASSQDPTGVEEKLFF. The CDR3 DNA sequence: TGCGCCAGCAGCCAAGATCCGACAGGGGTGGAAGAAAAACTGTTTTTT.